This TCR beta chain stems from a study of vaccination and CD4 T cells after COVID-19. At the level of the study: By nasal swab PCR, the convalescent patients were SARS-CoV-2 positive, with 8 or 9 mild cases and one severe. Study-level points and caveats: Reactive clonotype counts went from median about 21 after infection to a few dozen after vaccination, nonsignificantly.

Using its own MiXCR run on the PCR reads, TCRdb lists one record per CDR3 protein. The sample lists 15,000 to 20,000 distinct CDR3 sequences, 60% to 80% occurring once. Note on this clonotype: The target antigen is unknown.

In germline, CDR1 is MNHEY, CDR2 SMNVEV (reference sequence). This CDR3 is 16 amino acids long. V trimming: 2 bases; J trimming: 7 bases; junction bases outside the gene matches: 9. The V call is TRBV27, the J call TRBJ2-1; 9 bases line up with TRBD2. The sequence was obtained from a human donor who had recovered from COVID-19. The source was CD4+ T cells from blood, collected before SARS-CoV-2 vaccination. CDR3 nucleotides: TGTGCCAGCAGTTTACAAGGGAGCGGGAGGTTGAATGAGCAGTTCTTC. It encodes CASSLQGSGRLNEQFF.